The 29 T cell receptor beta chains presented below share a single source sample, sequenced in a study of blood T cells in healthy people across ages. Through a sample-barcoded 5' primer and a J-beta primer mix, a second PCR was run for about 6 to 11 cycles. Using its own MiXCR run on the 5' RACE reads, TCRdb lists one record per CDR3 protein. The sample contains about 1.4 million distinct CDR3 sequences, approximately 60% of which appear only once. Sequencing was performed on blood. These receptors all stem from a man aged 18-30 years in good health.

As DNA, the CDR3 is TGTGCCAGCAGCTCGACAGGGGGCGACACCGGGGAGCTGTTTTTT. Translating it yields CASSSTGGDTGELFF. V is TRBV7-9 and J is TRBJ2-2; 10 bases are a match to TRBD1. Germline CDR1 and CDR2: SEHNR and FQNEAQ (reference sequence). The CDR3 runs to 15 residues. V was clipped by 4 bases and J by 3 bases; unmatched bases: 2.

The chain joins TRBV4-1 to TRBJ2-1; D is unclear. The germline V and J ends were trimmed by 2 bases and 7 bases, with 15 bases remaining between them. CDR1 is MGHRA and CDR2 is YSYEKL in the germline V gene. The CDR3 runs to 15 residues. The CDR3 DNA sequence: TGCGCCAGCAGCCAATCTCAAGCCACTGGGAATGAGCAGTTCTTC. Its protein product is CASSQSQATGNEQFF.

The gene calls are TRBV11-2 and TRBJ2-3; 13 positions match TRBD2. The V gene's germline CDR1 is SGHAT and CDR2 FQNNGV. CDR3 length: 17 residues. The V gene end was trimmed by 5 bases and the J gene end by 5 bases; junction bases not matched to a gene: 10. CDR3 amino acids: CASSPRTSGRGGDTQYF. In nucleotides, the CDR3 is TGTGCCAGCAGCCCACGGACTAGCGGGAGAGGTGGAGATACGCAGTATTTT.

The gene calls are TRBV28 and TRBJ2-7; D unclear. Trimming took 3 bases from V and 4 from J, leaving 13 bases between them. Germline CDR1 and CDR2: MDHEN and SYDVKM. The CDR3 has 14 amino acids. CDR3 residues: CASSLRQRWYEQYF. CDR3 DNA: TGTGCCAGCAGTTTGAGGCAGAGGTGGTACGAGCAGTACTTC. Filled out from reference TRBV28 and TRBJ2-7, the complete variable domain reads DVKVTQSSRYLVKRTGEKVFLECVQDMDHENMFWYRQDPGLGLRLIYFSYDVKMKEKGDIPEGYSVSREKKERFSLILESASTNQTSMYLCASSLRQRWYEQYFGPGTRLTVT.

Here the CDR3 reads CASSSSQGRLLYIDSPLHF. The CDR3 DNA is TGTGCCAGCAGCTCCTCACAGGGGCGCCTCCTTTATATCGATTCACCCCTCCACTTT. V is TRBV7-2 and J is TRBJ1-6, with TRBD1 identical over 7 bases. Germline CDR1 SGHTA, CDR2 FQGNSA. With V trimmed by 4 bases and J by 8 bases, 20 bases remained unmatched. The CDR3 length is 19 residues.

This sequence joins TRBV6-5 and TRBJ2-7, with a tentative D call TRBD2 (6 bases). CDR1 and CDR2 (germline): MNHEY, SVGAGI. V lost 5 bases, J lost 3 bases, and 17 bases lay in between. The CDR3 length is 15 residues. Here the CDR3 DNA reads TGTGCCAGCAGTACGGGGGACTCGCCAATCTACGAGCAGTACTTC. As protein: CASSTGDSPIYEQYF.

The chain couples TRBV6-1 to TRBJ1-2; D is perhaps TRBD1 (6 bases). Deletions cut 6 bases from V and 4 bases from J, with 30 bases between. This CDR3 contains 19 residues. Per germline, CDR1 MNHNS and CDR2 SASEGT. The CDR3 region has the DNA TGTGCCAGCAGCCAAACTACCGGGACATTTTCCCTGGGTGTCTATGGCTACACCTTC. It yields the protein CASSQTTGTFSLGVYGYTF.

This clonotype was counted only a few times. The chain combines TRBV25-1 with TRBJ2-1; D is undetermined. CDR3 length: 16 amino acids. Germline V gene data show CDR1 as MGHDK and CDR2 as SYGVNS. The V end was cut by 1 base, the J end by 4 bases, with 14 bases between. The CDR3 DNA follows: TGTGCCAGCAGTGAATTAGGATACAGCTTATACAATGAGCAGTTCTTC. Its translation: CASSELGYSLYNEQFF.

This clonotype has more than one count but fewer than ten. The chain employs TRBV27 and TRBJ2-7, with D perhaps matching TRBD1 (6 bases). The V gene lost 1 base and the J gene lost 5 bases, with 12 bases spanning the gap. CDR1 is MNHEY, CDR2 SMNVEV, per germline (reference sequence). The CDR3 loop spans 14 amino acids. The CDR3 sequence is CASSLLAGADEQYF. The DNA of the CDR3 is TGTGCCAGCAGTTTATTGGCAGGGGCCGACGAGCAGTACTTC.

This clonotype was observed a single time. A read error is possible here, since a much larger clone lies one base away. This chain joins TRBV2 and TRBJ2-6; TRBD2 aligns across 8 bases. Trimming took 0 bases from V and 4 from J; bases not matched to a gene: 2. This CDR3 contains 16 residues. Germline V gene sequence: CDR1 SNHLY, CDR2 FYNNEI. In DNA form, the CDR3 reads TGTGCCAGCAGTGAAGCCGGGGGGGCCGGGGCCAACGTCCTGACTTTC. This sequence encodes CASSEAGGAGANVLTF.

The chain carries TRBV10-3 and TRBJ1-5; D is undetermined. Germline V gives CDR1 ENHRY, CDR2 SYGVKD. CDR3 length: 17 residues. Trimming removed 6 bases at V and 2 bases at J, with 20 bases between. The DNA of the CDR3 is TGTGCCATCAGCTCGGGGAGCGGACGTAGAGGCAATCAGCCCCAGCATTTT. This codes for CAISSGSGRRGNQPQHF.

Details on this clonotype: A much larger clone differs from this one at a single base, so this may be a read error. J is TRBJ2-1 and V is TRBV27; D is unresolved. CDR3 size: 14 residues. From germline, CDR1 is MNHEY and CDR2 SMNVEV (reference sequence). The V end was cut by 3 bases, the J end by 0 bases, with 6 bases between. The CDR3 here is CASSFRSSYNEQFF. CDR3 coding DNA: TGTGCCAGCAGTTTCCGAAGCTCCTACAATGAGCAGTTCTTC.

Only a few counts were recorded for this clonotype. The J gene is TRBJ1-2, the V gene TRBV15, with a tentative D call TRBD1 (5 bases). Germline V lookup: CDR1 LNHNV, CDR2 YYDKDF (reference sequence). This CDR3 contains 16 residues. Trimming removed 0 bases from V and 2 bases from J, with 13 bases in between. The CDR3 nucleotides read TGTGCCACCAGCAGAGATCGGGGCAGGGCCAACTATGGCTACACCTTC. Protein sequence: CATSRDRGRANYGYTF. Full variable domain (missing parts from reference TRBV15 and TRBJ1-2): DAMVIQNPRYQVTQFGKPVTLSCSQTLNHNVMYWYQQKSSQAPKLLFHYYDKDFNNEADTPDNFQSRRPNTSFCFLDIRSPGLGDTAMYLCATSRDRGRANYGYTFGSGTRLTVV.

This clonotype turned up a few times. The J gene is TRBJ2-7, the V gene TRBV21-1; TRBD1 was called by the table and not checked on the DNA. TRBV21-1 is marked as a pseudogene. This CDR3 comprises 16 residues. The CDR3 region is CASSKGGGSYSYEQYF. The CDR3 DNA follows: TGTGCCAGCAGCAAAGGTGGGGGTTCTTACTCCTACGAGCAGTACTTC.

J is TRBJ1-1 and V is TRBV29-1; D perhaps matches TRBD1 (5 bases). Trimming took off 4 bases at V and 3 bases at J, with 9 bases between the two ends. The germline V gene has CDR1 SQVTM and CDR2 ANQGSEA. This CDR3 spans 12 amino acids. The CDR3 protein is CSVGGIHTEAFF. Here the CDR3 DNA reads TGCAGCGTTGGGGGCATTCACACTGAAGCTTTCTTT.

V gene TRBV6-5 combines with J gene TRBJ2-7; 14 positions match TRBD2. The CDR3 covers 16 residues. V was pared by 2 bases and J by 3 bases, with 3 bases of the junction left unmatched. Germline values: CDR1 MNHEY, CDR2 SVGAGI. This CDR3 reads CASSYGTSGGVYEQYF. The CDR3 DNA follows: TGTGCCAGCAGTTACGGGACTAGCGGGGGAGTCTACGAGCAGTACTTC.

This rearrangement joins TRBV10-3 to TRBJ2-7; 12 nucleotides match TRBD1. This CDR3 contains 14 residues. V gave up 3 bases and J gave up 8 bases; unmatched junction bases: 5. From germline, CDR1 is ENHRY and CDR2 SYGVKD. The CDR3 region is CAISDPGQGAKQYF. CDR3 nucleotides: TGTGCCATCAGTGATCCGGGACAGGGGGCGAAGCAGTACTTC.

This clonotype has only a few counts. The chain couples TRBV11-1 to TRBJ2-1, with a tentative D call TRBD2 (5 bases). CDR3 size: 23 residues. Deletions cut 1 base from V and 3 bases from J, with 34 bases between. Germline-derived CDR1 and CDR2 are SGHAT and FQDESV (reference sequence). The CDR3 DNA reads TGTGCCAGCAGCTTAGGGGTGGGTCAGAAAGTGACCCGGAGGTTTAGAGACTACAATGAGCAGTTCTTC. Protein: CASSLGVGQKVTRRFRDYNEQFF.

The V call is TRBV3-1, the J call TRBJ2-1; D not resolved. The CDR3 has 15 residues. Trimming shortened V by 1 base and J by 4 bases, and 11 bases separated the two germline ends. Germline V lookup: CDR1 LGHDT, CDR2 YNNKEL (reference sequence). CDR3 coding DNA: TGTGCCAGCAGCCAAGCACCGAGCGTTTACAATGAGCAGTTCTTC. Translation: CASSQAPSVYNEQFF.

The CDR3 DNA reads TGTGCCAGCAGTGACCCCCGTTCTGAAGGACTAGTAGGGCCCGGGGAGCTGTTTTTT. Protein product: CASSDPRSEGLVGPGELFF. The chain is built from TRBV25-1 and TRBJ2-2; 7 positions match TRBD2. This CDR3 spans 19 amino acids. Germline CDR1 is MGHDK and CDR2 is SYGVNS. Germline trimming cut 3 bases from V and 6 bases from J; bases unmatched to any gene: 19.

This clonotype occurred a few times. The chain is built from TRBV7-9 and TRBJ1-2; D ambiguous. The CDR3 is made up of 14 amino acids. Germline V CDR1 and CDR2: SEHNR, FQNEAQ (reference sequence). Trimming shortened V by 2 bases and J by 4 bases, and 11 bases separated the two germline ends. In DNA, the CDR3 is TGTGCCAGCAGCTTAATCCAAGACCCCTATGGCTACACCTTC. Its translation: CASSLIQDPYGYTF.

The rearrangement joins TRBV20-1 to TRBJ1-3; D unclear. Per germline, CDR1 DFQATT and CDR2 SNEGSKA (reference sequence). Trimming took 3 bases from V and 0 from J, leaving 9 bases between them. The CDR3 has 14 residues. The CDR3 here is CSASPGDSGNTIYF. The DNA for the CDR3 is TGCAGTGCTAGCCCCGGCGACTCTGGAAACACCATATATTTT.

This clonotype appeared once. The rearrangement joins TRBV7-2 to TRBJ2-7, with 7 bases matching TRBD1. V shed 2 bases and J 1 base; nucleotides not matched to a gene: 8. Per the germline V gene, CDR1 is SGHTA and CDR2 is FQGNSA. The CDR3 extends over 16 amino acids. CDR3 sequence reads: CASSLYSGQNSYEQYF. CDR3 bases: TGTGCCAGCAGCTTATATTCGGGACAGAATTCCTACGAGCAGTACTTC. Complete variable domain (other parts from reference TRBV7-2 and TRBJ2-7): GAGVSQSPSNKVTEKGKDVELRCDPISGHTALYWYRQSLGQGLEFLIYFQGNSAPDKSGLPSDRFSAERTGGSVSTLTIQRTQQEDSAVYLCASSLYSGQNSYEQYFGPGTRLTVT.

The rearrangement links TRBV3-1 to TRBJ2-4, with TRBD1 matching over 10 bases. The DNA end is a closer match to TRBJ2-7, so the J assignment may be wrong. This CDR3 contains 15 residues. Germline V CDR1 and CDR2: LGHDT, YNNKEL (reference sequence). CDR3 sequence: CASSPKYGTGDEQYF. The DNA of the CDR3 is TGTGCCAGCAGCCCGAAATACGGGACAGGGGACGAGCAGTACTTC.

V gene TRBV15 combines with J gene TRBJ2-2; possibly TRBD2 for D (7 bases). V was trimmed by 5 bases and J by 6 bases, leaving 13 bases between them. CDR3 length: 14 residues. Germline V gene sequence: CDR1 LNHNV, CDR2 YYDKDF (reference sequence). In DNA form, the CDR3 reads TGTGCCACCAGCCAAAGGGGGGGATCCGGGGAGCTGTTTTTT. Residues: CATSQRGGSGELFF.

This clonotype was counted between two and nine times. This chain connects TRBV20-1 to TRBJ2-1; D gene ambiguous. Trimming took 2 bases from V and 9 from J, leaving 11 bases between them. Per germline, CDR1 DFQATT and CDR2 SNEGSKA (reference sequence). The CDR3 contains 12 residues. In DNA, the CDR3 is TGCAGTGCTAGACACTCACGTCGTGAGCAGTTCTTC. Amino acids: CSARHSRREQFF.

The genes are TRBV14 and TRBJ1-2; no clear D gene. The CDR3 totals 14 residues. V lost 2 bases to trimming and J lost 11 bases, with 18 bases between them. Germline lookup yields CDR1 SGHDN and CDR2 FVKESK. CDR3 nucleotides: TGTGCCAGCAGCCAACATTACAGTGGTGAGGATTACACCTTC. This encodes CASSQHYSGEDYTF.

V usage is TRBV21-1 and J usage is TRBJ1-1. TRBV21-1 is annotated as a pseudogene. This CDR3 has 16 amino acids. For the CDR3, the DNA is TGTGCCAGCAGCAATCCGGCTTTACGGCTGAACACTGAAGCTTTCTTT. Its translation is CASSNPALRLNTEAFF.

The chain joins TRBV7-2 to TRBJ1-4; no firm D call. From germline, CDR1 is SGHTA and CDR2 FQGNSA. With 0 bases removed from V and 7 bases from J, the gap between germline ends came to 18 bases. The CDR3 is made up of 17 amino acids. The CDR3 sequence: CASSLALVDPVGEKLFF. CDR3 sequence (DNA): TGTGCCAGCAGCTTAGCCCTCGTGGACCCAGTAGGTGAAAAACTGTTTTTT.